A selection of T cell receptor beta chains follows, all from one sample in a study of T cells in tuberculosis. Sequencing was performed with immunoSEQ multiplex PCR; in TCRdb, only in-frame clones are kept and a portion is missing. Among about 25,000 clones, around 90% were seen once, and the ten largest hold under 20%. The sample consisted of PBMCs. The origin of the receptors is a donor aged 5 to 30 with latent tuberculosis or without tuberculosis infection. Some clones in this sample may be carry-over from other donors' samples. Each CDR3 is given with its conserved first and last residue. The D gene is left open where the match is weak. Not all rows give a size; the values are once, few, many and, for expanded clones, a class.

>.|14|.|TRBV30|TRBJ1-4
CAWSPGVRGEKLFF
TGTGCCTGGAGTCCGGGAGTTCGTGGTGAAAAACTGTTTTTT
>.|12|.|TRBV9|TRBJ2-3
CASSVAMDTQYF
TGTGCCAGCAGCGTAGCCATGGATACGCAGTATTTT
>.|14|.|TRBV5-8|TRBJ1-1
CASSPRVSDREAFF
TGTGCCAGCAGCCCTAGAGTGTCAGACAGAGAAGCTTTCTTT
>.|14|.|TRBV14|TRBJ2-3
CASSPLTATDTQYF
TGTGCCAGCAGCCCCCTAACAGCTACAGATACGCAGTATTTT
>once|14|.|TRBV19|TRBJ2-2
CASSTERYTGELFF
TGTGCCAGTAGCACAGAAAGATACACCGGGGAGCTGTTTTTT
>.|15|.|TRBV4-1|TRBJ1-5
CASSQEEGYNQPQHF
TGCGCCAGCAGCCAAGAAGAGGGCTACAATCAGCCCCAGCATTTT
>.|15|.|TRBV5-1|TRBJ2-7
CASSLAVGRAREQYF
TGCGCCAGCAGCTTGGCCGTGGGCAGGGCACGGGAGCAGTACTTC
>.|13|.|TRBV2|TRBJ1-2
CASTGEDNYGYTF
TGTGCCAGCACGGGGGAGGATAACTATGGCTACACCTTC
>.|18|TRBD1|TRBV7-2|TRBJ2-6
CASSMNRGIGSGANVLTF
TGTGCCAGCAGCATGAACAGGGGTATCGGCTCTGGGGCCAACGTCCTGACTTTC
>.|13|.|TRBV27|TRBJ1-5
CASSLSGYQPQHF
TGTGCCAGCAGTTTGTCAGGGTATCAGCCCCAGCATTTT
>.|21|TRBD1|TRBV7-3|TRBJ2-1
CASSLRVVGDSRDRSINEQFF
TGTGCCAGCAGCTTAAGGGTGGTAGGAGATTCTAGGGACAGGTCGATTAATGAGCAGTTCTTC
>.|15|TRBD1|TRBV7-9|TRBJ2-1
CASSPDRGVKSEQFF
TGTGCCAGCAGTCCCGACAGGGGGGTAAAATCTGAGCAGTTCTTC
>.|13|.|TRBV13|TRBJ1-4
CASSRGPDEKLFF
TGTGCCAGCAGTCGAGGCCCCGATGAAAAACTGTTTTTT
>.|14|.|TRBV10-2|TRBJ1-4
CASSRQELNEKLFF
TGCGCCAGCAGTCGACAGGAGTTAAATGAAAAACTGTTTTTT
>.|15|.|TRBV4-1|TRBJ1-1
CASSPRGQMNTEAFF
TGCGCCAGCAGCCCCAGAGGACAGATGAACACTGAAGCTTTCTTT
>.|17|TRBD2|TRBV10-3|TRBJ2-1
CAISNYPSGTSIFSEFF
TGTGCCATCAGTAACTACCCTTCCGGGACTAGCATTTTTTCGGAGTTCTTC
>.|15|.|TRBV28|TRBJ2-2
CACVPGGSGSGELFF
TGTGCCTGCGTGCCCGGAGGTAGCGGCTCCGGGGAGCTGTTTTTT
>.|14|.|TRBV6-6|TRBJ1-3
CASLPREGGDTIYF
TGTGCCAGCCTTCCCCGGGAGGGCGGAGACACCATATATTTT
>.|15|.|TRBV5-1|TRBJ2-3
CASSPAGQTTDTQYF
TGCGCCAGCAGCCCCGCCGGACAGACGACGGATACGCAGTATTTT
>.|14|TRBD1|TRBV19|TRBJ2-7
CASSIWTGSYEQYF
TGTGCCAGTAGTATATGGACAGGTTCCTACGAGCAGTACTTC
>.|17|.|TRBV5-8|TRBJ2-7
CASSQDLSQGLFHEQYF
TGCGCCAGCAGCCAAGATTTATCACAGGGCCTTTTTCACGAGCAGTACTTC
>.|13|.|TRBV25-1|TRBJ1-2
CASSGGVRHGYTF
TGTGCCAGCAGTGGCGGGGTCAGGCATGGCTACACCTTC
>.|18|TRBD2|TRBV4-3|TRBJ2-1
CASSRGLAGTSSYNEQFF
TGCGCCAGCAGCCGTGGGCTAGCGGGAACGAGCTCCTACAATGAGCAGTTCTTC
>.|15|TRBD1|TRBV7-6|TRBJ2-3
CASSPRQGSTDTQYF
TGTGCCAGCAGCCCCAGACAGGGTAGCACAGATACGCAGTATTTT
>.|16|TRBD2|TRBV18|TRBJ2-1
CASSPPNSGTYNEQFF
TGTGCCAGCTCACCACCGAATAGCGGGACCTACAATGAGCAGTTCTTC
>.|14|TRBD2|TRBV6-5|TRBJ2-7
CASSPGLARREQYF
TGTGCCAGCAGTCCGGGACTAGCTCGTCGCGAGCAGTACTTC
>.|13|TRBD1|TRBV23-1|TRBJ2-7
CASKGGSSYEQYF
TGCGCCAGCAAAGGGGGCAGCTCCTACGAGCAGTACTTC
>.|16|.|TRBV12-5|TRBJ1-2
CASGSPRGVGGYGYTF
TGTGCTAGTGGTTCGCCCAGGGGAGTAGGTGGCTATGGCTACACCTTC
>.|14|TRBD1|TRBV5-6|TRBJ1-5
CASSVTGVNQPQHF
TGTGCCAGCAGCGTGACAGGGGTGAATCAGCCCCAGCATTTT
>.|14|TRBD1|TRBV9|TRBJ2-7
CASSTRQGAGEQYF
TGTGCCAGCAGCACTCGACAGGGGGCGGGGGAGCAGTACTTC
>.|15|.|TRBV27|TRBJ1-2
CASSTRQQGSAGYTF
TGTGCCAGCAGTACACGCCAACAAGGGAGTGCTGGCTACACCTTC
>.|17|.|TRBV7-5|TRBJ1-5
CASSSPTGPHSNQPQHF
TGTGCCAGCAGCTCTCCCACAGGGCCACATTCCAATCAGCCCCAGCATTTT
>.|18|TRBD1|TRBV28|TRBJ1-1
CASRDRGLFLPMNTEAFF
TGTGCCAGCAGGGACAGGGGGCTTTTCCTACCCATGAACACTGAAGCTTTCTTT
>.|15|.|TRBV9|TRBJ1-1
CASTPRDAENTEAFF
TGTGCCAGCACCCCGAGAGACGCGGAGAACACTGAAGCTTTCTTT
>once|15|.|TRBV7-6|TRBJ2-1
CASSLAMSVNNEQFF
TGTGCCAGCAGCTTAGCGATGTCAGTTAACAATGAGCAGTTCTTC
>.|15|.|TRBV12-2|TRBJ2-5
CASRLGHRGQETQYF
TGTGCAAGTCGCTTAGGCCACAGGGGGCAAGAGACCCAGTACTTC
>.|18|TRBD1|TRBV9|TRBJ1-1
CASSVVRTSGTGSTEAFF
TGTGCCAGCAGCGTAGTCAGGACCTCCGGGACAGGGAGCACTGAAGCTTTCTTT
>.|15|.|TRBV18|TRBJ2-3
CASSPQAETTDTQYF
TGTGCCAGCTCACCACAAGCGGAGACCACAGATACGCAGTATTTT
>.|12|.|TRBV29-1|TRBJ1-2
CSARRGPGGYTF
TGCAGCGCGCGTCGAGGCCCGGGTGGCTACACCTTC
>.|13|TRBD1|TRBV29-1|TRBJ2-1
CSGDRGRYNEQFF
TGCAGCGGGGACAGGGGTCGTTATAATGAGCAGTTCTTC
>.|16|.|TRBV7-9|TRBJ2-2
CASSPDSIANTGELFF
TGTGCCAGCAGCCCAGACAGTATCGCGAACACCGGGGAGCTGTTTTTT
>.|16|TRBD1|TRBV19|TRBJ2-3
CASSTLTGGVTDTQYF
TGTGCCAGTAGTACACTGACAGGGGGCGTCACAGATACGCAGTATTTT
>.|13|.|TRBV27|TRBJ2-7
CASSRSLSYEQYF
TGTGCCAGCAGCCGGAGCCTCTCCTACGAGCAGTACTTC
>.|12|TRBD1|TRBV2|TRBJ1-2
CASSRQGYGYTF
TGTGCCAGCAGTAGACAGGGGTATGGCTACACCTTC
>.|12|.|TRBV10-2|TRBJ2-1
CASTPGLNEQFF
TGCGCCAGCACACCGGGACTCAATGAGCAGTTCTTC
>.|20|TRBD1|TRBV15|TRBJ1-4
CATSREIMRKGQGLREKLFF
TGTGCCACCAGCAGAGAAATTATGCGAAAGGGACAGGGGTTGCGGGAAAAACTGTTTTTT
>.|14|TRBD1|TRBV12-5|TRBJ2-5
CASGPTGAAETQYF
TGTGCTAGTGGTCCCACAGGGGCTGCAGAGACCCAGTACTTC
>.|16|TRBD2|TRBV27|TRBJ2-3
CASSLLGLAVTDTQYF
TGTGCCAGCAGTCTCCTGGGACTAGCGGTCACAGATACGCAGTATTTT
>.|15|.|TRBV6-5|TRBJ1-1
CASSYSRQVSTEAFF
TGTGCCAGCAGTTACTCGAGACAGGTTAGCACTGAAGCTTTCTTT
>once|12|.|TRBV19|TRBJ1-1
CASGSGDTEAFF
TGTGCCAGTGGGTCGGGGGACACTGAAGCTTTCTTT
>.|14|.|TRBV6-4|TRBJ2-3
CASSDYPGADTQYF
TGTGCCAGCAGTGACTACCCGGGGGCAGATACGCAGTATTTT
>.|13|TRBD2|TRBV6-6|TRBJ2-1
CASRFIAGGPKFF
TGTGCCAGCAGATTCATAGCGGGGGGGCCGAAGTTCTTC